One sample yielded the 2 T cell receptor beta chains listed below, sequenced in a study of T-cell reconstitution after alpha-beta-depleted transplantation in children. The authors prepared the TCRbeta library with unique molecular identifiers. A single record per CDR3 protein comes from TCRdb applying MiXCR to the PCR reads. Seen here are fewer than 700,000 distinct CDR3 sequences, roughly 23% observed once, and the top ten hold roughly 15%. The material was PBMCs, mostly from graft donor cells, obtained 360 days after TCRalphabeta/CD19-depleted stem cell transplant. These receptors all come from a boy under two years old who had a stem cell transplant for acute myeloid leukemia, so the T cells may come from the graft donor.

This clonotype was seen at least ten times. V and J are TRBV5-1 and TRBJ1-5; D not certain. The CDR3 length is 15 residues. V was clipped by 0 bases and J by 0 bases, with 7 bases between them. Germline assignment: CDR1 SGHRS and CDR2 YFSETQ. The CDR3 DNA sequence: TGCGCCAGCAGCTTGGACAGCCGTAGCAATCAGCCCCAGCATTTT. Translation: CASSLDSRSNQPQHF.

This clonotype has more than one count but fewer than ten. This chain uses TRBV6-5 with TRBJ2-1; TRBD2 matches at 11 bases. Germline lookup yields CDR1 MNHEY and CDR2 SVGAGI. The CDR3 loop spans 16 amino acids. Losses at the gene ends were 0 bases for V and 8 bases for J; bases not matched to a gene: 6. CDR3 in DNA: TGTGCCAGCAGTTACTCCGCCGGACTAGCGGGCTATGAGCAGTTCTTC. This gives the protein CASSYSAGLAGYEQFF.